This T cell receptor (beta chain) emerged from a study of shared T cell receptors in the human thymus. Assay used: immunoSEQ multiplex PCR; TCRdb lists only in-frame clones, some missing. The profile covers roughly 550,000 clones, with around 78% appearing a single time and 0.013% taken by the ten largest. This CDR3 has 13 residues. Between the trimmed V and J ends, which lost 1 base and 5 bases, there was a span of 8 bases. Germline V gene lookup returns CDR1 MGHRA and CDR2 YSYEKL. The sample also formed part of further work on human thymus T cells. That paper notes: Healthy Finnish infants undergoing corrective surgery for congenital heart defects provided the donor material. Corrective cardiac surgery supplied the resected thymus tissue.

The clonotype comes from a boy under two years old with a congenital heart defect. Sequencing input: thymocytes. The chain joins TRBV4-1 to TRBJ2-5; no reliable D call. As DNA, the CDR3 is TGCGCCAGCAGCCAAGGGGCTTGGGAGACCCAGTACTTC. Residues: CASSQGAWETQYF.